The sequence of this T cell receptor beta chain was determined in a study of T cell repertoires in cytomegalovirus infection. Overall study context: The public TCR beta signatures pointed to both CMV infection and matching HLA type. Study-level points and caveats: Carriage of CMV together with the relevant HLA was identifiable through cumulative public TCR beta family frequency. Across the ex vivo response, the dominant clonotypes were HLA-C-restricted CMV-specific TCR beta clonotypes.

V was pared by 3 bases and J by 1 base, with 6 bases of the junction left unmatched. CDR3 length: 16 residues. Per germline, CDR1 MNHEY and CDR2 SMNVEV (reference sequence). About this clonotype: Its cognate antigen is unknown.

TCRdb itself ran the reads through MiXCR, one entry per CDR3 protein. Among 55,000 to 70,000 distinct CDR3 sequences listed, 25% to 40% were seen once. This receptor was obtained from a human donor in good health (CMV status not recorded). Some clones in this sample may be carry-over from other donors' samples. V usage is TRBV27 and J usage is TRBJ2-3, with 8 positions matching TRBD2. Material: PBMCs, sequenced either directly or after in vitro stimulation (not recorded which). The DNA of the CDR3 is TGTGCCAGCAGTTTTTCGGGGGGGTTGGGCACAGATACGCAGTATTTT. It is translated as CASSFSGGLGTDTQYF.